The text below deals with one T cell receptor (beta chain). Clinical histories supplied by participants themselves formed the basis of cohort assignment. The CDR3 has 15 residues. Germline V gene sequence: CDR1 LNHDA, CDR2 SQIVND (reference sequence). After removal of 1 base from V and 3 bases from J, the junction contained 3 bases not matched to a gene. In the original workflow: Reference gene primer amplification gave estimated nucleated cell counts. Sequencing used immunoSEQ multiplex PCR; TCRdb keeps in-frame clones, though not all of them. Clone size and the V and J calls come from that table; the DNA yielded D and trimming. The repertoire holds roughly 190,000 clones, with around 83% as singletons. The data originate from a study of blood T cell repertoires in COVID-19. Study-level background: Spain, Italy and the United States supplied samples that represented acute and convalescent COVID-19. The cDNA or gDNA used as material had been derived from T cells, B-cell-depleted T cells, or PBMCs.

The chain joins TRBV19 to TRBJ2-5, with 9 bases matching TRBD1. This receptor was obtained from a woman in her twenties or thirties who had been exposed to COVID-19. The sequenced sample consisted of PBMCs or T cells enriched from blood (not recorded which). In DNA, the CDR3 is TGTGCCAGTAGTATAGTCTGGACAGGGGAAGAGACCCAGTACTTC. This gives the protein CASSIVWTGEETQYF.